Sequencing of this T cell receptor beta chain was carried out in a study of T cells in localized non-small cell lung cancer. Study results and limitations: Median approximately 58 top-100 tumor clones were shared with paired adjacent lung.

About this clone: Its specificity is not known.

Germline CDR1 and CDR2: MNHNS and SASEGT. V shed 7 bases and J shed 2 bases, with 6 bases lying between them. The CDR3 runs 11 residues. Produced via immunoSEQ multiplex PCR; TCRdb's table is partial and in-frame only. The table has about 33,000 clones, under 90% seen once; the top ten hold roughly 4.2%. V gene TRBV6-1 combines with J gene TRBJ2-7; tentatively, D is TRBD1 (5 bases). The receptor was derived from a man between 40 and 70 years old with stage I lung adenocarcinoma. Here the sequenced sample was peripheral blood, taken before any cancer treatment. Written as DNA, the CDR3 is TGTGCCAGCAAGGGGACCTACGAGCAGTACTTC. Its protein is CASKGTYEQYF.